The 10 T cell receptor beta chains below were found in one sample sequenced in a study of blood T cells in healthy people across ages. A sample-barcoded 5' primer and a J-beta primer mix were used in a second PCR of about 7 to 12 cycles. TCRdb redid the calling of the 5' RACE reads with MiXCR, one entry per CDR3 protein. The data hold hundreds of thousands of distinct CDR3 sequences, with nearly 60% observed a single time. The sequenced sample was blood. These receptors all stem from a man aged 25 to 45 in good health.

This chain links TRBV20-1 with TRBJ1-2; a possible D gene is TRBD1 (6 bases). The CDR3 runs to 15 residues. V was shortened by 0 bases and J by 4 bases, with 15 bases between the two germline ends. Germline loops: CDR1 DFQATT, CDR2 SNEGSKA (reference sequence). The CDR3 sequence: CSARDGGGRTYGYTF. CDR3 coding DNA: TGCAGTGCTAGAGATGGGGGGGGGCGCACCTATGGCTACACCTTC.

V gene TRBV15 combines with J gene TRBJ1-2, with D perhaps TRBD1 (5 bases). This CDR3 is 15 amino acids long. V gave up 3 bases and J gave up 8 bases, with 19 bases separating them. Per the germline V gene, CDR1 is LNHNV and CDR2 is YYDKDF (reference sequence). CDR3 DNA: TGTGCCACCAGCAGGGGAACAGGCGAGCAGGGCGGCTACACCTTC. Translating gives CATSRGTGEQGGYTF.

On this clonotype: A much larger clone lies a single base off, so this may be a read error. The rearrangement joins TRBV6-2 or TRBV6-3 to TRBJ1-1; D gene uncertain. CDR3 length: 11 residues. In germline, CDR1 is MNHEY, CDR2 SVGEGT. Trimming pared 6 bases from V and 2 bases from J, leaving 4 bases between. This CDR3 is CASRNNTEAFF. In DNA, the CDR3 is TGTGCCAGCAGGAATAACACTGAAGCTTTCTTT.

V is TRBV7-2 and J is TRBJ2-5, with TRBD1 matching 7 bases. The CDR3 covers 16 residues. Germline CDR1 reads SGHTA; CDR2 reads FQGNSA. The junction had 14 bases not matched to a gene; V was cut back by 5 bases and J by 5 bases. The DNA for the CDR3 is TGTGCCAGCAGCATTCATACAGGGGCCGCCACGGAGACCCAGTACTTC. Protein product: CASSIHTGAATETQYF. The full variable domain, its missing parts supplied by reference TRBV7-2 and TRBJ2-5, is GAGVSQSPSNKVTEKGKDVELRCDPISGHTALYWYRQSLGQGLEFLIYFQGNSAPDKSGLPSDRFSAERTGGSVSTLTIQRTQQEDSAVYLCASSIHTGAATETQYFGPGTRLLVL.

This chain links TRBV29-1 with TRBJ2-1; TRBD2 matches at 7 bases. V gave up 1 base and J gave up 15 bases; unmatched junction bases: 6. The CDR3 covers 11 residues. CDR1 SQVTM and CDR2 ANQGSEA come from the germline V gene. DNA of the CDR3: TGCAGCGTTGAAGCGGGGGGATTACGGTTCTTC. Translated: CSVEAGGLRFF.

This clonotype has only a few counts. The chain couples TRBV29-1 to TRBJ2-3; 7 bases agree with TRBD2. CDR3 length: 13 amino acids. With 4 bases clipped from V and 4 bases from J, the junction kept 5 bases outside the gene matches. The germline CDR1 and CDR2 sequences are SQVTM and ANQGSEA. Here the CDR3 reads CSVGEGSPDTQYF. The CDR3 region has the DNA TGCAGCGTTGGGGAGGGGAGCCCAGATACGCAGTATTTT.

Only a few counts were recorded for this clonotype. The gene calls are TRBV27 and TRBJ2-1; 16 bases agree with TRBD2. CDR1 and CDR2 from the germline V gene are MNHEY and SMNVEV (reference sequence). The trim removed 5 bases at V and 8 bases at J, leaving 9 bases unmatched. The CDR3 has 17 amino acids. The CDR3 loop is CASSGTGTSGRVDEQFF. The CDR3 DNA reads TGTGCCAGCAGTGGCACGGGGACTAGCGGGAGGGTGGATGAGCAGTTCTTC.

The chain carries TRBV11-1 and TRBJ1-1, with D perhaps matching TRBD1 (6 bases). This CDR3 spans 15 amino acids. The V gene lost 2 bases and the J gene lost 4 bases, with 14 bases spanning the gap. Germline loops: CDR1 SGHAT, CDR2 FQDESV (reference sequence). This chain's CDR3 is CASSLNPGAGTEAFF. The DNA for the CDR3 is TGTGCCAGCAGCTTAAACCCAGGGGCCGGCACTGAAGCTTTCTTT.

This chain joins TRBV30 and TRBJ2-7, with a possible D match to TRBD2 (6 bases). From germline, CDR1 is GTSNPN and CDR2 SVGIG (reference sequence). The CDR3 consists of 12 residues. The V end lost 1 base, the J end lost 3 bases, and 7 bases lay between the germline ends. CDR3 coding DNA: TGTGCCTGGAGTGGTAGCGGCTACGAGCAGTACTTC. It yields the protein CAWSGSGYEQYF.

The CDR3 region is CASSEWTGQIDEQYF. In DNA, the CDR3 is TGTGCCAGCAGTGAATGGACAGGCCAGATTGACGAGCAGTACTTC. This rearrangement joins TRBV6-1 to TRBJ2-7, with 7 bases aligning to TRBD1. There are 15 residues in the CDR3. The ends lost 2 bases at V and 5 bases at J; junction bases unmatched: 9. Germline CDR1 MNHNS, CDR2 SASEGT.